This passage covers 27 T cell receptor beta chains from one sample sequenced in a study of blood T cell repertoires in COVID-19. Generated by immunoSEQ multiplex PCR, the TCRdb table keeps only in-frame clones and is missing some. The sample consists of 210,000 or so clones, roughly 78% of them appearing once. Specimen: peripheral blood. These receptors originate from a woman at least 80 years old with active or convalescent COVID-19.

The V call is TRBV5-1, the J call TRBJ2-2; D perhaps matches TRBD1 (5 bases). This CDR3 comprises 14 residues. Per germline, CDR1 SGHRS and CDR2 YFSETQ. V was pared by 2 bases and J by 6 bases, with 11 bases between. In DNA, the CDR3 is TGCGCCAGCAGCTTCCAGGGAAGGGCCGGGGAGCTGTTTTTT. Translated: CASSFQGRAGELFF.

The CDR3 region has the DNA TGTGCCAGCTCATCGGACAGGCAGTATCAGCCCCAGCATTTT. This gives the protein CASSSDRQYQPQHF. This chain joins TRBV18 and TRBJ1-5; 7 bases line up with TRBD1. From germline, CDR1 is KGHSH and CDR2 LQKENI. The CDR3 totals 14 residues. V dropped 5 bases and J dropped 5; count of bases not matched to a gene: 6.

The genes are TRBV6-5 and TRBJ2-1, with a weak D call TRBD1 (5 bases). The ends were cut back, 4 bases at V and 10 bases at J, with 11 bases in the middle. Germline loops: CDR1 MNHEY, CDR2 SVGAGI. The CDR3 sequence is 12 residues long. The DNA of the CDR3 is TGTGCCAGCAGTTCTCAGGGTTACGAGCAGTTCTTC. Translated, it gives CASSSQGYEQFF.

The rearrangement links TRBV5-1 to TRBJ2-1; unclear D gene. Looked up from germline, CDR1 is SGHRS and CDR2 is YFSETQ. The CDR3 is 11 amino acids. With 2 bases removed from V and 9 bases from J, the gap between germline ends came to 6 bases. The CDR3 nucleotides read TGCGCCAGCAGCTTTACGGGTGAGCAGTTCTTC. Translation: CASSFTGEQFF.

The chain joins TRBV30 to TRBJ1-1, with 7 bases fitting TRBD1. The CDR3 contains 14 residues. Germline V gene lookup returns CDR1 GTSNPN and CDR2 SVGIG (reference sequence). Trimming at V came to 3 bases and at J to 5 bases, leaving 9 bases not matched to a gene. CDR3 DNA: TGTGCCTGGAGCAGAACAGGGGCGGGAACTGAAGCTTTCTTT. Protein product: CAWSRTGAGTEAFF.

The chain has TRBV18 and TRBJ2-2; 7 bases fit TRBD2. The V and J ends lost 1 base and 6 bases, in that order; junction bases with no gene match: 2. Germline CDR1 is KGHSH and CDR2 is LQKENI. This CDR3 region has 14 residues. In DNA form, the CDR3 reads TGTGCCAGCTCACCACGCCGGGGGGCCGGGGAGCTGTTTTTT. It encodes CASSPRRGAGELFF.

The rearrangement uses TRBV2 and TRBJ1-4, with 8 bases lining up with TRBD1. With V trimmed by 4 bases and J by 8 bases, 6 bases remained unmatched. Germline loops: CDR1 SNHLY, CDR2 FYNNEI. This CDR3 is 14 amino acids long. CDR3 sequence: CASSGTGWVEKLFF. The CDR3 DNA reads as TGTGCCAGCAGTGGGACAGGGTGGGTCGAAAAACTGTTTTTT.

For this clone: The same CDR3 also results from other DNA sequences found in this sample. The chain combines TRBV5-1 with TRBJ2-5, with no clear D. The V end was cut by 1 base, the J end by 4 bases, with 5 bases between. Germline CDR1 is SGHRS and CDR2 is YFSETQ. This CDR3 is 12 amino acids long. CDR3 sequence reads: CASSLTGETQYF. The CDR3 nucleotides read TGCGCCAGCAGCTTGACCGGAGAGACCCAGTACTTC.

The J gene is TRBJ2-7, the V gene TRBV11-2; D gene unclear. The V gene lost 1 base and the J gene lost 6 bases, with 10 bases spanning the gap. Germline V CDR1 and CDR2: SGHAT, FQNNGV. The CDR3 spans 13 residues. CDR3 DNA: TGTGCCAGCAGCTTAGGTATTTCTATCGAGCAGTACTTC. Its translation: CASSLGISIEQYF.

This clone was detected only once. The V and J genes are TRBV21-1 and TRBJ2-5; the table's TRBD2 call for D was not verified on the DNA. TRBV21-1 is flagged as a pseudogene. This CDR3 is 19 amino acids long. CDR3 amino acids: CASSKLCRLAGGSRETQYF. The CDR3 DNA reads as TGTGCCAGCAGCAAACTTTGCCGACTAGCGGGGGGAAGCCGGGAGACCCAGTACTTC.

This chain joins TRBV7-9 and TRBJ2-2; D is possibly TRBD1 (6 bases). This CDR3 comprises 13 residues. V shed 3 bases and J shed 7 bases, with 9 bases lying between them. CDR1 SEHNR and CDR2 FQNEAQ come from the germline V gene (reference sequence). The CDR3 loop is CASSFGQIGELFF. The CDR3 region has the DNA TGTGCCAGCAGCTTTGGACAGATCGGGGAGCTGTTTTTT.

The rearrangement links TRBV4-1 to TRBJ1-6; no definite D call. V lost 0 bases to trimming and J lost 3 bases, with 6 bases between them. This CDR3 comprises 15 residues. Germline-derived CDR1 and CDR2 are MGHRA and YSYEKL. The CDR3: CASSQEAGYNSPLHF. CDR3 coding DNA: TGCGCCAGCAGCCAAGAAGCGGGCTATAATTCACCCCTCCACTTT.

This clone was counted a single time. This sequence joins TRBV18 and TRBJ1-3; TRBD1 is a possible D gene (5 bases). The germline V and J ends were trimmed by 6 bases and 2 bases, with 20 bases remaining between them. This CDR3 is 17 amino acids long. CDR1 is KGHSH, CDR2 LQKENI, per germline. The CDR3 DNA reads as TGTGCCAGCTCCCAATCCGGGGGGTTAGGTACTGGAAACACCATATATTTT. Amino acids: CASSQSGGLGTGNTIYF.

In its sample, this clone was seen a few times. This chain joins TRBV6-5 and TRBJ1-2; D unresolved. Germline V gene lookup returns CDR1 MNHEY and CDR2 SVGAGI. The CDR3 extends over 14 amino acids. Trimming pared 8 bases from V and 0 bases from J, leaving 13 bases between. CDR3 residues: CASGREGSNYGYTF. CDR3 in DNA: TGTGCCAGCGGCCGGGAAGGGTCTAACTATGGCTACACCTTC.

This CDR3 is CASSGVTGNYGYTF. The CDR3, as DNA: TGCGCCAGCAGCGGGGTGACAGGGAACTATGGCTACACCTTC. The chain recombines TRBV5-1 with TRBJ1-2; the match to TRBD1 covers 7 bases. In germline, CDR1 is SGHRS, CDR2 YFSETQ. The trim removed 4 bases at V and 2 bases at J, leaving 5 bases unmatched. The CDR3 spans 14 residues.

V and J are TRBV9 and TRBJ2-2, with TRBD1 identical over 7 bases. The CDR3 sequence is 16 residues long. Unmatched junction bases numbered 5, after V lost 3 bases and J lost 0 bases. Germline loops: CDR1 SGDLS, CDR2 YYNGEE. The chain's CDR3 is CASSETTGTNTGELFF. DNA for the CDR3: TGTGCCAGCAGCGAAACGACAGGGACGAACACCGGGGAGCTGTTTTTT. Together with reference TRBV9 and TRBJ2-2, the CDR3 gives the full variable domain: DSGVTQTPKHLITATGQRVTLRCSPRSGDLSVYWYQQSLDQGLQFLIQYYNGEERAKGNILERFSAQQFPDLHSELNLSSLELGDSALYFCASSETTGTNTGELFFGEGSRLTVL.

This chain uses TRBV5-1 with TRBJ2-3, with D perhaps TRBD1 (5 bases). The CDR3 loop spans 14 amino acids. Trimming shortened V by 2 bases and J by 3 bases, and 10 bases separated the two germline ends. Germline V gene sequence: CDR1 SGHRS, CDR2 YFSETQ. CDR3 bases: TGCGCCAGCAGCTTATCGGCAGGGACAGATACGCAGTATTTT. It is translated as CASSLSAGTDTQYF.

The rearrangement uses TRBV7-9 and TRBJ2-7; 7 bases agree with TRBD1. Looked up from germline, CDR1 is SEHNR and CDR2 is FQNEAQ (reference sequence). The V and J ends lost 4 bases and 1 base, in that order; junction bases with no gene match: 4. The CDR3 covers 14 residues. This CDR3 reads CASSSGTASYEQYF. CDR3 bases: TGTGCCAGCAGCTCCGGGACAGCTTCCTACGAGCAGTACTTC. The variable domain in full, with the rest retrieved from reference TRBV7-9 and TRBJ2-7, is DTGVSQNPRHKITKRGQNVTFRCDPISEHNRLYWYRQTLGQGPEFLTYFQNEAQLEKSRLLSDRFSAERPKGSFSTLEIQRTEQGDSAMYLCASSSGTASYEQYFGPGTRLTVT.

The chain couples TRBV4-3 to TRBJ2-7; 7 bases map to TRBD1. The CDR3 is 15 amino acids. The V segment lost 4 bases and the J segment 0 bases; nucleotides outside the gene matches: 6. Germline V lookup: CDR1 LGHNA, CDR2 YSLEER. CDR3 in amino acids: CASSLGTESSYEQYF. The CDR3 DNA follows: TGCGCCAGCAGCCTCGGGACAGAGAGCTCCTACGAGCAGTACTTC.

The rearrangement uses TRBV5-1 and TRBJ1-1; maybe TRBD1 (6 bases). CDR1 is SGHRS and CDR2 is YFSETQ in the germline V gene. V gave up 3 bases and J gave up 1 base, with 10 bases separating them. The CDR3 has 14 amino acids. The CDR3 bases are TGCGCCAGCAGCTGGGGACAACGGAACACTGAAGCTTTCTTT. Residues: CASSWGQRNTEAFF. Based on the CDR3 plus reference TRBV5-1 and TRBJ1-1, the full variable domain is KAGVTQTPRYLIKTRGQQVTLSCSPISGHRSVSWYQQTPGQGLQFLFEYFSETQRNKGNFPGRFSGRQFSNSRSEMNVSTLELGDSALYLCASSWGQRNTEAFFGQGTRLTVV.

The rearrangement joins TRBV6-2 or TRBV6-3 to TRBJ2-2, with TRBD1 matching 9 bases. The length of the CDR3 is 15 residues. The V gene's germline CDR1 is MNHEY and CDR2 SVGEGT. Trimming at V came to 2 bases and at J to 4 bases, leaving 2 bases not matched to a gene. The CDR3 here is CASSYGTGSTGELFF. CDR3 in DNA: TGTGCCAGCAGTTACGGGACAGGGAGCACCGGGGAGCTGTTTTTT.

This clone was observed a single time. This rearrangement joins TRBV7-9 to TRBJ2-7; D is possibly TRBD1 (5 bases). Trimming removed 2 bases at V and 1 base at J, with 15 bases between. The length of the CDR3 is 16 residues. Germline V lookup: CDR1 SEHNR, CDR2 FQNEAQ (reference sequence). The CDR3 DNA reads TGTGCCAGCAGCTTAATTACAGGATCGTATTCCTACGAGCAGTACTTC. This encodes CASSLITGSYSYEQYF.

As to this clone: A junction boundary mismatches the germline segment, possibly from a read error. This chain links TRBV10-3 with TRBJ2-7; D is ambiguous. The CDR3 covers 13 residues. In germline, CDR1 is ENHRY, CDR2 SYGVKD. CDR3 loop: CAITESQHYEQYF. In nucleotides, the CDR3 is TGTGCCATCACTGAGTCTCAACACTACGAGCAGTACTTC.

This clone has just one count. CDR3: CASSYTGNTEAFF. The CDR3 bases are TGTGCCAGCAGTTATACGGGGAACACTGAAGCTTTCTTT. The rearrangement joins TRBV6-6 to TRBJ1-1; no reliable D call. Germline V gene data show CDR1 as MNHNY and CDR2 as SVGAGI (reference sequence). The CDR3 runs to 13 residues. The V and J ends lost 3 bases and 1 base respectively, with 6 bases between them.

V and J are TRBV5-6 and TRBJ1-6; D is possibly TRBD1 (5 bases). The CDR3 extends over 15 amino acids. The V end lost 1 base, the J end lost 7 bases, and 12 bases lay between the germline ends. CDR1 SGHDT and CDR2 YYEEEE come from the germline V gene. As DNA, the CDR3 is TGTGCCAGCAGCTTGAGACAGCGAGGCAATTCACCCCTCCACTTT. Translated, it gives CASSLRQRGNSPLHF.

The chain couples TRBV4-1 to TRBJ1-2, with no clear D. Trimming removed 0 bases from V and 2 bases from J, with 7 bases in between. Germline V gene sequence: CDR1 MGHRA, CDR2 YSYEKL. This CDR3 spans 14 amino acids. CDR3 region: CASSQDSVNYGYTF. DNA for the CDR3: TGCGCCAGCAGCCAAGATAGCGTGAACTATGGCTACACCTTC.

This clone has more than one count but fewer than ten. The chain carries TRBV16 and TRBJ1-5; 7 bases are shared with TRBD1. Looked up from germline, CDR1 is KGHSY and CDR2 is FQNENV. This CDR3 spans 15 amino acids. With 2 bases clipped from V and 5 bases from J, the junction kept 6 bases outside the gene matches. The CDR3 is CASSQGDSPYQPQHF. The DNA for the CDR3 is TGTGCCAGCAGCCAAGGGGACAGCCCTTATCAGCCCCAGCATTTT. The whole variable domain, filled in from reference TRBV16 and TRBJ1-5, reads GEEVAQTPKHLVRGEGQKAKLYCAPIKGHSYVFWYQQVLKNEFKFLISFQNENVFDETGMPKERFSAKCLPNSPCSLEIQATKLEDSAVYFCASSQGDSPYQPQHFGDGTRLSIL.